The clone carrying this T cell receptor (beta chain) showed up many times. Its antigen is undetermined. Conversion of TCR transcripts into cDNA relied on 5'RACE template switching, which added a universal primer site and UMIs. MiXCR, applied by TCRdb to the 5' RACE reads, yields one record per CDR3 protein. The table lists just over 300,000 distinct CDR3 sequences, approximately 3.9% of them singletons. The data were obtained in a study of T cells after yellow fever vaccination. Regarding the study as a whole: Among all clonotypes, a small share was observed in both CD4 and CD8 compartments. FACS-sorted repertoires could harbor abundant contaminating bulk-population clonotypes.

The sequence was collected from a man younger than 35 who received the YFV17D yellow fever vaccine. The sample was PBMCs, taken on the day of the yellow fever booster vaccination.

This chain's CDR3 is CASSLGWTGQSNEKLFF. In DNA, the CDR3 is TGCGCCAGCAGCTTGGGTTGGACAGGCCAGAGTAATGAAAAACTGTTTTTT. The V and J genes are TRBV5-1 and TRBJ1-4; TRBD1 aligns across 7 bases. Germline lookup yields CDR1 SGHRS and CDR2 YFSETQ. The CDR3 has 17 amino acids. After removal of 0 bases from V and 4 bases from J, the junction contained 9 bases not matched to a gene.